This TCR beta chain was sequenced during a study of blood T cell repertoires in COVID-19. Study in general: The United States, Italy and Spain were the sources of the acute and convalescent COVID-19 samples. Sources were T cells, B-cell-depleted T cells, or PBMCs; the material itself was cDNA or gDNA.

Original analysis: Cell counts per sample came from amplifying reference gene primers. Sequencing was performed with immunoSEQ multiplex PCR; in TCRdb, only in-frame clones are kept and a portion is missing. The D gene and trimming were derived from the DNA, and the V and J assignments and clone size from that table. This sample has over 110,000 clones, with around 88% found just once. V lost 4 bases, J lost 8 bases, and 13 bases stayed unmatched. This CDR3 comprises 16 residues. Germline V gene sequence: CDR1 SGHRS, CDR2 YFSETQ. The source is a human donor in a cohort sampled during active COVID-19. The specimen sequenced was peripheral blood. V and J are TRBV5-1 and TRBJ2-3; TRBD2 aligns across 10 bases. The DNA for the CDR3 is TGCGCCAGCAGCGCCGAAGCGGGGGGGAGCCTCGTTACGCAGTATTTT. It is translated as CASSAEAGGSLVTQYF.